These 13 T cell receptor beta chains were all obtained from the same sample, sequenced in a study of regulatory T cells in long-lasting Graves disease. In building TCR beta libraries, iRepertoire HTBI primers were used together with Arm-PCR of CDR3 regions. One entry per CDR3 protein results from TCRdb running MiXCR on the multiplex PCR reads. The sample holds 300,000 to 500,000 distinct CDR3 sequences, under 25% seen once. Time point described: persistent/refractory GD, antithyroid drugs over 5 years with positive TRAb. The TCR library was prepared using RNA isolated from PBMCs. The source material was peripheral blood mononuclear cells (PBMCs), sampled when the disease was refractory, from a patient treated with antithyroid drugs. All receptors come from a female donor with Graves disease.

This clonotype was counted between two and nine times. The chain is built from TRBV3-1 and TRBJ2-7; D perhaps matches TRBD2 (6 bases). From germline, CDR1 is LGHDT and CDR2 YNNKEL (reference sequence). V was pared by 1 base and J by 6 bases, with 13 bases between. This CDR3 spans 14 amino acids. The CDR3 sequence is CASSQAGGSREQYF. CDR3 bases: TGTGCCAGCAGCCAAGCTGGGGGGTCTCGCGAGCAGTACTTC.

V gene TRBV7-2 combines with J gene TRBJ2-2, with D possibly being TRBD1 (5 bases). Germline V gene lookup returns CDR1 SGHTA and CDR2 FQGNSA. V was clipped by 1 base and J by 7 bases, with 16 bases between them. The CDR3 runs 16 residues. The CDR3 region has the DNA TGTGCCAGCAGCTTAGGACCAGGGCATGTTGGCGGGGAGCTGTTTTTT. It codes for CASSLGPGHVGGELFF.

The rearrangement uses TRBV28 and TRBJ2-1; perhaps TRBD2 as D (6 bases). The germline CDR1 and CDR2 sequences are MDHEN and SYDVKM. The CDR3 contains 12 residues. Trimming pared 10 bases from V and 3 bases from J, leaving 10 bases between. Here the CDR3 reads CATRGDYNEQFF. DNA of the CDR3: TGTGCCACCCGCGGGGACTACAATGAGCAGTTCTTC.

The rearrangement links TRBV6-5 to TRBJ2-1; 7 nucleotides match TRBD1. Per germline, CDR1 MNHEY and CDR2 SVGAGI. The trim removed 0 bases at V and 12 bases at J, leaving 11 bases unmatched. The CDR3 is made up of 15 amino acids. The CDR3 DNA sequence: TGTGCCAGCAGTTACTCGACAGGGTCGCTACCGATGCAGTTCTTC. Its translation is CASSYSTGSLPMQFF.

In this sample, this clonotype turned up many times. The rearrangement joins TRBV6-1 to TRBJ2-7; a possible D gene is TRBD2 (6 bases). This CDR3 comprises 14 residues. Germline assignment: CDR1 MNHNS and CDR2 SASEGT. V lost 6 bases to trimming and J lost 2 bases, with 14 bases between them. Written as DNA, the CDR3 is TGTGCCAGCAGCCGGGGACTTAACCCCTACGAGCAGTACTTC. Translation: CASSRGLNPYEQYF.

The V gene is TRBV6-5, the J gene TRBJ1-1; 7 nucleotides line up with TRBD1. The junction had 7 bases not matched to a gene; V was cut back by 1 base and J by 5 bases. The CDR3 is 15 residues long. Germline CDR1 and CDR2: MNHEY and SVGAGI. CDR3 in DNA: TGTGCCAGCAGTTACTTGACAGGGAGGCGGACTGAAGCTTTCTTT. Residues: CASSYLTGRRTEAFF.

This clonotype was counted many times. The genes are TRBV20-1 and TRBJ2-5, with D perhaps TRBD2 (6 bases). V was pared by 6 bases and J by 2 bases, with 22 bases between. Germline V gene sequence: CDR1 DFQATT, CDR2 SNEGSKA (reference sequence). The CDR3 covers 16 residues. CDR3: CSADGVPQGRQETQYF. In DNA, the CDR3 is TGCAGTGCCGACGGGGTGCCCCAAGGGAGGCAAGAGACCCAGTACTTC.

This clonotype occurred a few times. CDR3 sequence (DNA): TGCAGCGTGCCAGGAGGTGACCGCTATGGCTACACCTTC. Residues: CSVPGGDRYGYTF. The rearrangement joins TRBV29-1 to TRBJ1-2; no clear D. The V end was cut by 6 bases, the J end by 4 bases, with 15 bases between. CDR3 length: 13 amino acids. The V gene's germline CDR1 is SQVTM and CDR2 ANQGSEA.

Ten or more counts support this clonotype. The chain has TRBV20-1 and TRBJ1-1, with 8 bases fitting TRBD1. CDR1 and CDR2 from the germline V gene are DFQATT and SNEGSKA (reference sequence). The CDR3 consists of 14 residues. V was pared by 1 base and J by 5 bases, with 6 bases of the junction left unmatched. CDR3 protein: CSARVGQGRTEAFF. The CDR3 DNA sequence: TGCAGTGCTAGAGTCGGACAGGGTAGGACTGAAGCTTTCTTT.

Comments on this clonotype: A much larger clone is a single base away; this may be a read error. The V gene is TRBV28, the J gene TRBJ1-4; the D gene is possibly TRBD1 (5 bases). V was clipped by 6 bases and J by 1 base, with 15 bases between them. The CDR3 is made up of 16 amino acids. Looked up from germline, CDR1 is MDHEN and CDR2 is SYDVKM. Here the CDR3 reads CASRRGRGVTNEKLFF. DNA of the CDR3: TGTGCCAGCAGGCGGGGACGGGGGGTAACTAATGAAAAACTGTTTTTT.

This clonotype was detected ten times or more. The rearrangement uses TRBV2 and TRBJ1-1; D not certain. This CDR3 region has 16 residues. The V end lost 4 bases, the J end lost 0 bases, and 15 bases lay between the germline ends. Germline assignment: CDR1 SNHLY and CDR2 FYNNEI. The CDR3 DNA sequence: TGTGCCAGCAGTGGGGTCGAGGGAGACATGAACACTGAAGCTTTCTTT. Translation: CASSGVEGDMNTEAFF.

This clonotype has only a few counts. One end of the junction does not line up with germline, which may come from a read error. The chain joins TRBV20-1 to TRBJ1-1, with TRBD1 matching 7 bases. The CDR3 consists of 14 residues. CDR1 is DFQATT and CDR2 is SNEGSKA in the germline V gene (reference sequence). The CDR3 sequence is CSARQGGFVGEASF. The CDR3 region has the DNA TGCAGTGCTAGACAGGGGGGATTTGTCGGTGAAGCTTCCTTT.

This chain joins TRBV11-2 and TRBJ2-1; D is unclear. The CDR3 runs to 14 residues. Germline V gene lookup returns CDR1 SGHAT and CDR2 FQNNGV. Between the trimmed V and J ends, which lost 1 base and 9 bases, there was a span of 13 bases. CDR3 residues: CASSLVVSESEQFF. As DNA, the CDR3 is TGTGCCAGCAGCTTAGTGGTGTCGGAAAGTGAGCAGTTCTTC.